This entry features one T cell receptor (beta chain) sequence. Antigen: not known. This entry comes from a study of shared clonotypes between healthy human individuals. The protocol was immunoSEQ multiplex PCR, while the TCRdb copy is restricted to in-frame clones and leaves out a portion. The sample contains roughly 2,500,000 clones, roughly 93% of which appear only once. This CDR3 has 14 amino acids. Trimming stripped 4 bases from V and 3 bases from J, with 13 bases between. Germline V CDR1 and CDR2: SGHAT, FQNNGV. General observations from the study: Rarefaction showed that sequencing of sorted subsets was incomplete (despite large depth).

The chain employs TRBV11-2 and TRBJ2-7; no clear D. Sequenced sample: naive CD4+ T cells from PBMCs. Sample subset: CD45RA+ positively selected. The receptor's source is a man between 18 and 35 years old in good health. Some clones in this sample may be carry-over from other donors' samples. This CDR3 is CASSYRRTDYEQYF. The CDR3 DNA is TGTGCCAGCAGCTACCGTCGGACCGACTACGAGCAGTACTTC.